The subject of this entry is one T cell receptor beta chain. This receptor's antigen is unknown. The record has no base qualities; no much larger clone is one base away. The data were obtained in a study of blood T cell repertoires in COVID-19 (dated by TCRdb to the early 2020s). Study-level background: Samples from collaborators originated in the United States, Italy and Spain and spanned both the acute and convalescent phases of COVID-19. The prospective study material was composed of cDNA or gDNA derived from T cells, B-cell-depleted T cells, or PBMCs. The dataset comprised deeply sampled blood TCRbeta repertoires from subjects exposed to, actively infected with, or recovered from COVID-19. A de-identified subject ID, COVID-19 status, age in years and sex were almost always included in the sample metadata. Samples came from the ongoing ImmuneRACE study (first 160 participants) plus 1,254 subjects from 6 global collaborators. A freely available public database, intended as a resource for researchers studying the immune response to SARS-CoV-2, is where the repertoires were released. Where available, HLA class I and class II types were obtained from metadata supplied by the sample provider rather than from assay-based typing. The paper as a whole reports these results and caveats: How much clinical and demographic metadata was included differed by source and by participant, and the metadata was provided uncurated.

TCRbeta CDR3 regions were amplified from genomic DNA using the immunoSEQ Assay, a bias-controlled multiplex PCR. As for the authors' bioinformatics: Within the assay, amplification of reference gene primers was used to estimate how many nucleated cells each sample contained. To quantify the absolute abundance of each unique TCRbeta CDR3 rearrangement, sequence reads were collapsed and filtered. For each sample, productive Simpson clonality was calculated by taking the square root of Simpson's diversity index across productive rearrangements. TCRdb re-hosts the immuneACCESS table, in-frame sequences only. Its copies lack some clones; in the studies checked, an unresolved V gene accounts for under half of them, and the cause for the rest is not known. That table gives V, J and clone size, and the DNA gave D and trimming. The sample has about 74,000 clones on record, about nine tenths of them singletons. 2% to 3% of the sample is in the top ten clones.

CDR3 length: 15 amino acids, cysteine to phenylalanine. The kept DNA is CDR3 alone, 45 bases in frame from the first base. V is reduced by 5 bases and J by 0 bases, leaving a spacing of 15 bases between them. CDR1 is given as SGHNT and CDR2 as YYREEE, both from the germline V gene (reference sequence). In Seattle, one collaborating source enrolled patients while the infection was active and tracked those patients longitudinally over the course of disease. Collaborating institutions collected whole blood in K2EDTA tubes following their own protocols. Collaborator samples were shipped for TCRbeta analysis as frozen whole blood, isolated PBMCs, or DNA extracted from either sample type.

Specimen: peripheral blood. The receptor's source is a middle-aged man with COVID-19, enrolled during active disease. The chain is made from TRBV5-4 and TRBJ2-7; a tentative D match to TRBD2 spans 6 bases. CDR3 loop: CASRLVGGSSYEQYF. The nucleotide sequence is given as TGTGCCAGCAGACTAGTCGGGGGAAGCTCCTACGAGCAGTACTTC.